The text below deals with one T cell receptor (beta chain). Looked up from germline, CDR1 is SNHLY and CDR2 is FYNNEI. V was pared by 11 bases and J by 3 bases, with 16 bases between. This CDR3 contains 13 residues. Across 24 US areas, participants ranged in age from roughly 18 to 95 years. Cohorts were determined from participant-reported clinical history. The data stem from a study of blood T cell repertoires in COVID-19. At the level of the study: The study drew acute and convalescent COVID-19 samples from the United States, Italy and Spain.

Per the study methods: Amplification with reference gene primers provided the estimates of nucleated cell counts. The repertoire was sequenced with immunoSEQ multiplex PCR; TCRdb's copy has only in-frame clones and lacks some. For V, J and clone size, that table is used; D and trimming come from the DNA. The sample shows 250,000 to 400,000 clones, 90% of them seen only once. The chain recombines TRBV2 with TRBJ1-1; TRBD1 might be the D (5 bases). The clonotype originates from a man aged 55 to 70 who had recovered from COVID-19. Sequencing was done on a sample of PBMCs or T cells enriched from blood (not recorded which). The CDR3 loop reads CAARRGFYTEAFF. The DNA of the CDR3 is TGTGCCGCAAGACGGGGGTTTTACACTGAAGCTTTCTTT.